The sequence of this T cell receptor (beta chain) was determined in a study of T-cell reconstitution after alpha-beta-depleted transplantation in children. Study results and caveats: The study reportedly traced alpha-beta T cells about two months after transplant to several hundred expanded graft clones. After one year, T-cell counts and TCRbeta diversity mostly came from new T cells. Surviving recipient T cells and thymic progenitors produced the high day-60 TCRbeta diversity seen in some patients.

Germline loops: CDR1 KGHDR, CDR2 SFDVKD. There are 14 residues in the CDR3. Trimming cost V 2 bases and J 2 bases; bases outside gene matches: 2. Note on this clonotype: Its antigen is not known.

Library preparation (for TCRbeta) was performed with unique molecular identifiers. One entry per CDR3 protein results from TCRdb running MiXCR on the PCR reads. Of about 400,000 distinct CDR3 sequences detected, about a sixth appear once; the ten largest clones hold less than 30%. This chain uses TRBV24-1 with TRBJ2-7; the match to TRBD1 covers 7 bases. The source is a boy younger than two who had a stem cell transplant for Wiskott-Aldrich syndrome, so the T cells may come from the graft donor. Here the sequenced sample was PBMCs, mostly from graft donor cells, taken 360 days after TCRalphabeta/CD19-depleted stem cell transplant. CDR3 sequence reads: CATSDSDRPYEQYF. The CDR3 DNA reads TGTGCCACCAGTGATTCGGACAGGCCCTACGAGCAGTACTTC.